This TCR beta chain is from a study of cytomegalovirus exposure and HLA in healthy donors. This clone was detected a few times. Its matching antigen is unknown. Study-wide results and limits: Upon later analysis, TCR association rates were observed to vary by HLA locus, being highest for DRB1 and lowest for HLA-C. Donors belonging to an Asian-associated ancestry cluster reportedly showed fewer N-insertions in productive TCRs than the approximately 700-donor mean, according to what a later analysis found.

The PCR ran on 60 Vbeta and 13 Jbeta primers. Methods used by the authors: Among the unique TCR beta chains that a later analysis counted, about 85 million in all, 10 million to 11 million were shared. This table comes from immunoSEQ multiplex PCR, and its TCRdb copy is limited to in-frame clones, with some not included. For V, J and clone size, that table is used; D and trimming come from the DNA. The table includes 150,000 to 200,000 clones, roughly 77% detected once. Germline assignment: CDR1 WSHSY and CDR2 SAAADI. Deletions cut 7 bases from V and 3 bases from J, with 9 bases between. The length of the CDR3 is 12 residues.

J is TRBJ1-1 and V is TRBV10-2; no definite D call. The sequenced material came from PBMCs. The receptor was derived from a man aged 18 to 29 in good health and CMV-seropositive. The DNA of the CDR3 is TGCGCCAGCACCGCCCTAGACACTGAAGCTTTCTTT. Its translation: CASTALDTEAFF.